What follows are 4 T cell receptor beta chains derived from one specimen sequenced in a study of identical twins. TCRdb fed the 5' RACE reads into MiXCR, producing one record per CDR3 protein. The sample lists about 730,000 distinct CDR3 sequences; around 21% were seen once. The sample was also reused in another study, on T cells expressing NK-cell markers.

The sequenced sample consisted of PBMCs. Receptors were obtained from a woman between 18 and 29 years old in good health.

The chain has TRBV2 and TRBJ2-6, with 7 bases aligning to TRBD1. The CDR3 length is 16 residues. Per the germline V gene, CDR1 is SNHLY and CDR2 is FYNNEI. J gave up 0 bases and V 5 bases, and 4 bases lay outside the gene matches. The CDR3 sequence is CASSRDSNSGANVLTF. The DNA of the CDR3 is TGTGCCAGCAGTAGGGACAGCAACTCTGGGGCCAACGTCCTGACTTTC. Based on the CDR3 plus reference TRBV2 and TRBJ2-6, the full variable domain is EPEVTQTPSHQVTQMGQEVILRCVPISNHLYFYWYRQILGQKVEFLVSFYNNEISEKSEIFDDQFSVERPDGSNFTLKIRSTKLEDSAMYFCASSRDSNSGANVLTFGAGSRLTVL.

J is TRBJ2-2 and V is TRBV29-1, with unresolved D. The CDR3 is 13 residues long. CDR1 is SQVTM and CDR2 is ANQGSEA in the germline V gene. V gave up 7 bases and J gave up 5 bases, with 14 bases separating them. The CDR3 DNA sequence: TGCAGCGCTTCGGTGGTTCGAACCGGGGAGCTGTTTTTT. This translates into CSASVVRTGELFF.

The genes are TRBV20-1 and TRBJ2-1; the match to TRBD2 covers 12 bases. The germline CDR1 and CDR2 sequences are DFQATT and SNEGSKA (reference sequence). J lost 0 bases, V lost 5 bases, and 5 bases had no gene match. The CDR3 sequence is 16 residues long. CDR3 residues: CSARTSGVSSYNEQFF. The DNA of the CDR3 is TGCAGTGCTCGGACTAGCGGGGTCAGCTCCTACAATGAGCAGTTCTTC.

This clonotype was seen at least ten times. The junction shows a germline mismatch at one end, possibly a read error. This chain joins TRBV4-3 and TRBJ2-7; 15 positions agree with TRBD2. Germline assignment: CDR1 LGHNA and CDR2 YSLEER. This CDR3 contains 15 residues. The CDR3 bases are TGTGCCAGCAGCCAACTGGGACTAGCGGGAGGCGAGCAGTACTTC. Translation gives CASSQLGLAGGEQYF.